The sequence of this T cell receptor beta chain was determined in a study of T cell responses to AZD1222 COVID-19 vaccine. General study results and limits: Spike regions recognized by vaccine-associated CD4 TCRs spanned the protein, led by 160-218 and 743-854. Donors were mostly white British, more females; clonal diversity possibly underestimated. The study identified only five to seven AZD1222 recipients as seropositive at baseline.

Turning to this clone: Its matching antigen is unknown.

CDR3 length: 17 residues. Per the germline V gene, CDR1 is SSHAT and CDR2 is FNYEAQ (reference sequence). J was trimmed by 5 bases and V by 2 bases; bases with no gene match: 12. The repertoire was sequenced with immunoSEQ multiplex PCR; TCRdb's copy has only in-frame clones and lacks some. Of about 93,000 clones listed, 85% to 90% are singletons. The rearrangement links TRBV7-7 to TRBJ2-3, with TRBD1 matching 8 bases. This clonotype was obtained from an adult in good health. This specimen was peripheral blood, taken on day 0 of MenACWY control vaccination. CDR3 loop: CASSLHPNGQGEDTQYF. Here the CDR3 DNA reads TGTGCCAGCAGCTTACATCCCAACGGACAGGGTGAAGATACGCAGTATTTT.